This TCR beta chain was documented in a study of a mutant IDH1 vaccine in newly diagnosed glioma. Study at large: The therapy given earlier, which was standard therapy, consisted of radiotherapy, temozolomide, or both, and most of the patients received both. Findings of the study overall: Pseudoprogression seemingly bore no relation to changes in top peripheral T cell clonotypes. Induction of immune responses by the vaccine occurred in about 95% of patients.

The CDR3 runs 16 residues. The V and J ends lost 0 bases and 6 bases, in that order; junction bases with no gene match: 7. CDR1 is MNHEY, CDR2 SMNVEV, per germline (reference sequence). Time point indicated: baseline, week 1 (first vaccination visit). Treatment specified: pre-vaccination baseline after standard-of-care therapy. Of note for this clone: The target antigen is unknown.

Method: immunoSEQ multiplex PCR; TCRdb's copy keeps in-frame clones and lacks some. In the table there are about 24,000 clones, roughly 92% of which are singletons. This TCR derives from a man younger than 45 with glioma. This sample comprised PBMCs, obtained from a glioma patient treated with radiotherapy, temozolomide or both. The V gene is TRBV27, the J gene TRBJ1-2, with 10 bases lining up with TRBD1. CDR3 nucleotides: TGTGCCAGCAGTTTATCTAGGGGACAGGGGCAGGATGGCTACACCTTC. It encodes CASSLSRGQGQDGYTF.